The 18 T cell receptor beta chains given below trace back to one sample, sequenced in a study of blood T cell repertoires in COVID-19. The table came from immunoSEQ multiplex PCR; TCRdb's copy has only in-frame clones and leaves some out. Here the sample spans 150,000 to 200,000 clones, around 80% being singletons. Material: PBMCs or T cells enriched from blood (not recorded which). The receptor source for this set is a woman aged 70 to 79 in a cohort exposed to, infected with or recovered from COVID-19 (not recorded which).

This CDR3 reads CSVRTRDEQYF. CDR3 DNA: TGCAGCGTTCGGACTCGCGACGAGCAGTACTTC. The V and J genes are TRBV29-1 and TRBJ2-7, with a tentative D call TRBD2 (5 bases). Per germline, CDR1 SQVTM and CDR2 ANQGSEA. V dropped 5 bases and J dropped 5 bases, with 10 bases sitting between them. The CDR3 spans 11 residues.

This rearrangement joins TRBV6-5 to TRBJ2-7; 9 nucleotides match TRBD2. The germline CDR1 and CDR2 sequences are MNHEY and SVGAGI. The CDR3 loop spans 14 amino acids. Trimming removed 8 bases from V and 1 base from J; junction bases left unmatched: 6. CDR3 DNA: TGTGCCAGCGACAGGCTAGCGGGGTCCTACGAGCAGTACTTC. It translates to CASDRLAGSYEQYF.

J is TRBJ2-2 and V is TRBV12-5, with D maybe TRBD1 (6 bases). The CDR3 is 15 amino acids. Looked up from germline, CDR1 is LGHNT and CDR2 is FRNRAP. V gave up 1 base and J gave up 3 bases, with 9 bases separating them. CDR3 bases: TGTGCTAGTGGTTTGGACACAGGGTACACCGGGGAGCTGTTTTTT. This encodes CASGLDTGYTGELFF.

The chain couples TRBV6-5 to TRBJ2-1; 14 positions match TRBD2. Germline V gene lookup returns CDR1 MNHEY and CDR2 SVGAGI. Unmatched junction bases numbered 6, after V lost 5 bases and J lost 9 bases. The CDR3 runs 15 residues. The CDR3 is CASSRGTSGRGEQFF. The CDR3 DNA reads TGTGCCAGCAGTCGCGGGACTAGCGGGAGAGGTGAGCAGTTCTTC.

The J gene is TRBJ1-2, the V gene TRBV7-9; D unresolved. Between the trimmed V and J ends, which lost 4 bases and 10 bases, there was a span of 13 bases. The germline V gene encodes CDR1 SEHNR and CDR2 FQNEAQ (reference sequence). The CDR3 consists of 12 residues. The CDR3 sequence is CASSSAAASYTF. CDR3 in DNA: TGTGCCAGCAGCTCGGCGGCAGCATCCTACACCTTC.

The chain combines TRBV27 with TRBJ1-6; D is unresolved. The V gene lost 3 bases and the J gene lost 5 bases, with 8 bases spanning the gap. This CDR3 is 14 amino acids long. Per the germline V gene, CDR1 is MNHEY and CDR2 is SMNVEV (reference sequence). CDR3 DNA sequence: TGTGCCAGCAGTTTGGTCCAGAATAATTCACCCCTCCACTTT. It codes for CASSLVQNNSPLHF.

This chain connects TRBV7-8 to TRBJ1-1, with a possible D match to TRBD1 (6 bases). Germline CDR1 reads SGHVS; CDR2 reads FQNEAQ. Trimming left V 6 bases short and J 3 bases short, with 11 bases between. The CDR3 is 13 residues long. The CDR3 DNA sequence: TGTGCCAGCAGACCACAGGGATACACTGAAGCTTTCTTT. Translated, it gives CASRPQGYTEAFF.

The chain links TRBV6-6 to TRBJ1-2; 7 bases agree with TRBD1. Germline loops: CDR1 MNHNY, CDR2 SVGAGI (reference sequence). The CDR3 covers 12 residues. V was pared by 6 bases and J by 4 bases, with 2 bases of the junction left unmatched. In nucleotides, the CDR3 is TGTGCCAGCAGCCGGGACAGCTATGGCTACACCTTC. This gives the protein CASSRDSYGYTF.

The rearrangement uses TRBV6-5 and TRBJ1-1, with 8 positions matching TRBD1. The CDR3 is 12 amino acids. In germline, CDR1 is MNHEY, CDR2 SVGAGI. Germline trimming cut 7 bases from V and 5 bases from J; bases unmatched to any gene: 3. The CDR3: CASTGGWTEAFF. CDR3 sequence (DNA): TGTGCCAGCACAGGGGGCTGGACTGAAGCTTTCTTT.

CDR3 bases: TGTGCCAGCAGCCAAGATGACAATACCGGGGAGCTGTTTTTT. Encoded protein: CASSQDDNTGELFF. The chain couples TRBV3-1 (or the pseudogene TRBV3-2) to TRBJ2-2; D not certain. V dropped 0 bases and J dropped 5 bases, with 7 bases sitting between them. This CDR3 contains 14 residues. Germline lookup yields CDR1 LGHDT and CDR2 YNNKEL (reference sequence).

V gene TRBV7-3 combines with J gene TRBJ2-7, with TRBD2 as a possible D gene (6 bases). V was shortened by 5 bases and J by 12 bases, with 26 bases between the two germline ends. The CDR3 is made up of 15 amino acids. Germline V lookup: CDR1 SGHTA, CDR2 FQGTGA. The CDR3 coding sequence is TGTGCCAGCAGCCAAGACAGTCCAGCGGGTTATGCGCTGTACTTC. It is translated as CASSQDSPAGYALYF.

This chain links TRBV19 with TRBJ2-7; 8 nucleotides line up with TRBD1. This CDR3 comprises 15 residues. Germline values: CDR1 LNHDA, CDR2 SQIVND (reference sequence). V trimming: 4 bases; J trimming: 3 bases; junction bases outside the gene matches: 8. The DNA for the CDR3 is TGTGCCAGTAGTACCCTCTCAACAGGGGGCTACGAGCAGTACTTC. This codes for CASSTLSTGGYEQYF.

This chain connects TRBV29-1 to TRBJ2-7, with 8 nucleotides matching TRBD1. With V trimmed by 7 bases and J by 5 bases, 10 bases remained unmatched. The CDR3 has 13 residues. Germline lookup yields CDR1 SQVTM and CDR2 ANQGSEA. The CDR3 reads CSAGAGQANEQYF. The CDR3 DNA reads TGCAGCGCTGGGGCGGGACAGGCGAACGAGCAGTACTTC.

This clone was detected only once. The V gene is TRBV24-1, the J gene TRBJ2-1, with 13 nucleotides matching TRBD2. There are 18 residues in the CDR3. Per germline, CDR1 KGHDR and CDR2 SFDVKD. Trimming took 3 bases from V and 7 from J; bases not matched to a gene: 11. The CDR3 here is CATSDRRLAGGLRNEQFF. CDR3 coding DNA: TGTGCCACCAGTGATCGTCGACTAGCGGGAGGTCTTCGGAATGAGCAGTTCTTC.

This chain connects TRBV25-1 to TRBJ2-3; D remains unclear. The germline V gene has CDR1 MGHDK and CDR2 SYGVNS. The CDR3 totals 14 residues. Trimming took off 9 bases at V and 2 bases at J, with 15 bases between the two ends. The CDR3 nucleotides read TGTGCCAGACAGAACACAAGGAACACAGATACGCAGTATTTT. As protein: CARQNTRNTDTQYF.

The V and J genes are TRBV12-5 and TRBJ1-5; D unclear. Trimming pared 2 bases from V and 5 bases from J, leaving 10 bases between. Germline-derived CDR1 and CDR2 are LGHNT and FRNRAP. This CDR3 spans 14 amino acids. The CDR3 nucleotides are TGTGCTAGTGGTTTGTCGAGCGGGTATCAGCCCCAGCATTTT. Encoded protein: CASGLSSGYQPQHF. Complete variable domain (other parts from reference TRBV12-5 and TRBJ1-5): DARVTQTPRHKVTEMGQEVTMRCQPILGHNTVFWYRQTMMQGLELLAYFRNRAPLDDSGMPKDRFSAEMPDATLATLKIQPSEPRDSAVYFCASGLSSGYQPQHFGDGTRLSIL.

The gene calls are TRBV2 and TRBJ2-7; D possibly corresponds to TRBD2 (5 bases). The CDR3 is 16 amino acids. V was cut by 2 bases and J by 0 bases, with 14 bases left in between. Germline V gene sequence: CDR1 SNHLY, CDR2 FYNNEI. CDR3: CASSESGSGGSYEQYF. For the CDR3, the DNA is TGTGCCAGCAGTGAATCGGGCAGCGGTGGCTCCTACGAGCAGTACTTC.

V is TRBV4-1 and J is TRBJ1-4; tentatively, D is TRBD1 (6 bases). The CDR3 has 16 amino acids. Trimming took off 1 base at V and 4 bases at J, with 13 bases between the two ends. Germline lookup yields CDR1 MGHRA and CDR2 YSYEKL. Here the CDR3 DNA reads TGCGCCAGCAGCCAAGTTGGGGGCCTGATTAATGAAAAACTGTTTTTT. It codes for CASSQVGGLINEKLFF.